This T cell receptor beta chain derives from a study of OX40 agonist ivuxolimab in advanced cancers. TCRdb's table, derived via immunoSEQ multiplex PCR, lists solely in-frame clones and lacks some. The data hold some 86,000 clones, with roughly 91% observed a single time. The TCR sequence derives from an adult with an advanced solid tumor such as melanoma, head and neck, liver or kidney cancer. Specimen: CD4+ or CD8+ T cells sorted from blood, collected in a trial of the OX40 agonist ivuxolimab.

CDR3 bases: TGTGCCAGCAGTTTAGAAACAGGGGGGACGAACACTGAAGCTTTCTTT. This translates into CASSLETGGTNTEAFF. The chain links TRBV6-5 to TRBJ1-1, with 8 positions matching TRBD1. Trimming cost V 4 bases and J 1 base; bases outside gene matches: 8. CDR3 length: 16 residues. Germline values: CDR1 MNHEY, CDR2 SVGAGI.